One sample yielded the 4 T cell receptor beta chains listed below, sequenced in a study of diagnostic markers for celiac disease. TCRdb derives one entry per CDR3 protein from the reads, leaving out DNA. The table counts about 5,600 distinct CDR3 sequences; around 6.4% lies in the top ten. The sequencing input was either unsorted cells or a sorted T cell fraction (not recorded which). The receptors shown here come from a human donor. This table probably holds off-target reads from a library built for another chain.

Judged by frequency, this clonotype is medium-sized (0.01 to 0.1%). The chain recombines TRBV7-6 with TRBJ1-6. The CDR3 spans 14 residues. CDR1 SGHVS and CDR2 FNYEAQ come from the germline V gene. CDR3 residues: CASSPGNGNSPLHF.

Judged by frequency, this clonotype is large. The chain recombines TRBV14 with TRBJ2-6. CDR1 SGHDN and CDR2 FVKESK come from the germline V gene. This CDR3 is built from 15 residues. CDR3: CASSQIHSGANVLTF.

The rearrangement joins TRBV12-3 or TRBV12-4 to TRBJ2-7; the TCRdb call, TRBD1, lacks DNA for checking. CDR3 length: 12 amino acids. CDR3 region: CASSDRPYEQYF.

The chain has TRBV28 and TRBJ1-5; TCRdb designates TRBD1, a call that cannot be tested without DNA. The CDR3 length is 15 residues. The germline gives CDR1 MDHEN, CDR2 SYDVKM. CDR3: CASSTTGQGNQPQHF. Variable domain in full (rest from reference TRBV28 and TRBJ1-5): DVKVTQSSRYLVKRTGEKVFLECVQDMDHENMFWYRQDPGLGLRLIYFSYDVKMKEKGDIPEGYSVSREKKERFSLILESASTNQTSMYLCASSTTGQGNQPQHFGDGTRLSIL.